This TCR beta chain was retrieved from a study of neurological immune-mediated disorders. Each CDR3 protein gets one entry after TCRdb re-called the 5' RACE reads with MiXCR. The table includes roughly 48,000 distinct CDR3 sequences, 4.5% to 7% detected once. This clonotype occurred many times. Sequenced material: CD4+ T cells from blood. The clonotype was recovered from a woman aged 18-35 years with multiple sclerosis.

CDR3 residues: CSARPPGAYSNQPQHF. In DNA, the CDR3 is TGCAGTGCTAGACCGCCGGGGGCCTATAGCAATCAGCCCCAGCATTTT. This rearrangement joins TRBV20-1 to TRBJ1-5; a possible D gene is TRBD1 (6 bases). This CDR3 has 16 amino acids. Germline V lookup: CDR1 DFQATT, CDR2 SNEGSKA (reference sequence). V lost 2 bases and J 0 bases, leaving 14 bases between the germline ends.